The TCR beta chain described here comes from a study of blood T cell repertoires in COVID-19. CDR1 and CDR2 (germline): SGHDT, YYEEEE. Trimming took off 0 bases at V and 5 bases at J, with 11 bases between the two ends. The length of the CDR3 is 15 residues. Measured with immunoSEQ multiplex PCR; TCRdb has only the in-frame clones, and not every one. The sample has tens of thousands of clones; around four fifths are singletons. The chain couples TRBV5-6 to TRBJ1-4; D is ambiguous. This sequence originates from a human donor in a cohort sampled during active COVID-19. The sequencing sample was made of peripheral blood. This chain's CDR3 is CASSLVAGWNEKLFF. CDR3 nucleotides: TGTGCCAGCAGCTTGGTTGCGGGGTGGAATGAAAAACTGTTTTTT.